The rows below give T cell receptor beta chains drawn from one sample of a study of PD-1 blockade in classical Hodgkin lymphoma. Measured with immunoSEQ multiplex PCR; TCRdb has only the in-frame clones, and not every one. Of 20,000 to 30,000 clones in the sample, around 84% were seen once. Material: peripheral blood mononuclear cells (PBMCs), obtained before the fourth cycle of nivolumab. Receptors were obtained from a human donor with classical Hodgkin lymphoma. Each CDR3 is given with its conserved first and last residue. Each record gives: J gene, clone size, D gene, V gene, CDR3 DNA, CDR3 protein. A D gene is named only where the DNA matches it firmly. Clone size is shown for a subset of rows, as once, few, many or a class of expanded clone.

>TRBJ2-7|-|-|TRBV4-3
TGCGCCAGCAGCCAATACCAGGGTTACTACGAGCAGTACTTC
CASSQYQGYYEQYF
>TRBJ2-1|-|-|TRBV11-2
TGTGCCAGCAGCTTAGAATATCAGTATGAGCAGTTCTTC
CASSLEYQYEQFF
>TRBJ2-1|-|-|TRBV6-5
TGTGCCAGCAGTTACTCCCAATTTGGGACTTACAATGAGCAGTTCTTC
CASSYSQFGTYNEQFF
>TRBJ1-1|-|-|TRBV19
TGTGCCAGTAGTTTCTCCTTGAACGCTGAAGCTTTCTTT
CASSFSLNAEAFF
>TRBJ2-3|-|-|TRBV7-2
TGTGCCAGCAGCCTCACAGGTGTCGGTACGCAGTATTTT
CASSLTGVGTQYF
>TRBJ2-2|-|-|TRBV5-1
TGCGCCAGCAGCCCGAACACCGGGGAGCTGTTTTTT
CASSPNTGELFF
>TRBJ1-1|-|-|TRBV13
TGTGCCAGCAGCCTATATATGAACACTGAAGCTTTCTTT
CASSLYMNTEAFF
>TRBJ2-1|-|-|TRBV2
TGTGCCAGCACCCGGGGGCTCCCCGGAATCAATGAGCAGTTCTTC
CASTRGLPGINEQFF
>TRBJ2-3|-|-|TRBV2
TGTGCCAGCAGTGAACGTCAACTTAGGGGGGGTACAGATACGCAGTATTTT
CASSERQLRGGTDTQYF
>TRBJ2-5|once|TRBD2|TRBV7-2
TGTGCCAGCAGCCTAAGCTGGGGGGGACAGTACTTC
CASSLSWGGQYF
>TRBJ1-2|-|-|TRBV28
TGTGCCAGCAGTCATGGAGGGGCCTATGGCTACACCTTC
CASSHGGAYGYTF
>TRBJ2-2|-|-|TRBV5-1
TGCGCCAGCAGCACGGAGGCCGGGGAGCTGTTTTTT
CASSTEAGELFF
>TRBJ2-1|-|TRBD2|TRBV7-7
TGTGCCAGCAGTCCTAGCGGAGGGAGCTCCTACAATGAGCAGTTCTTC
CASSPSGGSSYNEQFF
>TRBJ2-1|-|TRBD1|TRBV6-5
TGTGCCAGCAGTTGGACAGGGAATGAGCAGTTCTTC
CASSWTGNEQFF